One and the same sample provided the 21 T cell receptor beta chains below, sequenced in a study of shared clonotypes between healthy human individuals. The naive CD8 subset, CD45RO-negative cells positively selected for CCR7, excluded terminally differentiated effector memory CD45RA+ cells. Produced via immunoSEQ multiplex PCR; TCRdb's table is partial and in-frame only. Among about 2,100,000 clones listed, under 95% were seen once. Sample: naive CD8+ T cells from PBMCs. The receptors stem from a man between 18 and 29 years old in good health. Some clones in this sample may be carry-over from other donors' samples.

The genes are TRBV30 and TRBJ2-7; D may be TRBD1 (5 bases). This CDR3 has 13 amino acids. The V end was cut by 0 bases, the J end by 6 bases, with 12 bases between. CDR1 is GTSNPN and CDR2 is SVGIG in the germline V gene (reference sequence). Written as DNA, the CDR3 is TGTGCCTGGAGTGTGACCAGGGCCTTCGAGCAGTACTTC. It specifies CAWSVTRAFEQYF. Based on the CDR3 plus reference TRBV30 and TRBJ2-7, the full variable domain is SQTIHQWPATLVQPVGSPLSLECTVEGTSNPNLYWYRQAAGRGLQLLFYSVGIGQISSEVPQNLSASRPQDRQFILSSKKLLLSDSGFYLCAWSVTRAFEQYFGPGTRLTVT.

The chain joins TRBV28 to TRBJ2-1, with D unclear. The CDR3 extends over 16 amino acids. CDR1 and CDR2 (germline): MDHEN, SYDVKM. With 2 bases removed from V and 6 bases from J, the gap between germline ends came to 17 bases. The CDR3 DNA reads TGTGCCAGCAGTTTAAGTTGGGCAGAAAAGGGCAATGAGCAGTTCTTC. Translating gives CASSLSWAEKGNEQFF.

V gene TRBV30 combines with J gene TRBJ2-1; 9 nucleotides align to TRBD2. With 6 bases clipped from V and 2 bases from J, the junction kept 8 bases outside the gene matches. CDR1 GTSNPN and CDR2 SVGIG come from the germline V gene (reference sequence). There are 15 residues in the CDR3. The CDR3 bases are TGTGCCTGCCCGGCGGGGGGGCAGGCCTACAATGAGCAGTTCTTC. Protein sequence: CACPAGGQAYNEQFF.

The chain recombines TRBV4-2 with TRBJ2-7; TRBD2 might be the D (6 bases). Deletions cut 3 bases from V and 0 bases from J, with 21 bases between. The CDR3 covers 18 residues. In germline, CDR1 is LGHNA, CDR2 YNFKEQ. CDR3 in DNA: TGTGCCAGCAGCCACCTAAGTCTGGAGGGTGGAAGCTCCTACGAGCAGTACTTC. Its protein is CASSHLSLEGGSSYEQYF.

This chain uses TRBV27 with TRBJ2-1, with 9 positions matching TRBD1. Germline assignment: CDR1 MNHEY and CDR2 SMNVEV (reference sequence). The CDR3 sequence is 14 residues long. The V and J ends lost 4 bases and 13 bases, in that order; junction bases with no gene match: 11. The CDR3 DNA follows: TGTGCCAGCAGTTACCATCCGGGACAGGGAGACCAGTTCTTC. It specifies CASSYHPGQGDQFF.

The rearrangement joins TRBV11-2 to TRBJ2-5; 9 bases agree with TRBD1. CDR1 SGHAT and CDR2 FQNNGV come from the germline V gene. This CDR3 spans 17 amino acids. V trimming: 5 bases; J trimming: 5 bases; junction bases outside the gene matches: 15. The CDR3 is CASSTPPTGGGGETQYF. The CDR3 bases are TGTGCCAGCAGCACGCCCCCTACAGGGGGCGGAGGTGAGACCCAGTACTTC.

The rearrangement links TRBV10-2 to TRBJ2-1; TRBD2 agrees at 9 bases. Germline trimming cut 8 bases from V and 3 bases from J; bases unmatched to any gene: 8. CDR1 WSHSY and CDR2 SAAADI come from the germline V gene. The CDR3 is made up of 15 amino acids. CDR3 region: CASSLAGVVYNEQFF. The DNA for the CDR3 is TGCGCCAGCTCCTTAGCGGGAGTCGTCTACAATGAGCAGTTCTTC.

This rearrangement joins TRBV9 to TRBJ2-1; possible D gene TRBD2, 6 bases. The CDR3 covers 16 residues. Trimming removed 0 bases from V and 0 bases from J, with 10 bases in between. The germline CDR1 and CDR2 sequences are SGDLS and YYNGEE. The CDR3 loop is CASSVGVGSSYNEQFF. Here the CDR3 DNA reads TGTGCCAGCAGCGTAGGGGTCGGGAGCTCCTACAATGAGCAGTTCTTC.

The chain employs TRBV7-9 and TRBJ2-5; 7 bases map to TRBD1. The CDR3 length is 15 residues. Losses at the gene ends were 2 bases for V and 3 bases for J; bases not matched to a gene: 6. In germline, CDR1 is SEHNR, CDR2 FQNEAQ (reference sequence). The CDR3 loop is CASSLIGQAKETQYF. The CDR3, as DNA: TGTGCCAGCAGCTTAATAGGACAGGCCAAAGAGACCCAGTACTTC.

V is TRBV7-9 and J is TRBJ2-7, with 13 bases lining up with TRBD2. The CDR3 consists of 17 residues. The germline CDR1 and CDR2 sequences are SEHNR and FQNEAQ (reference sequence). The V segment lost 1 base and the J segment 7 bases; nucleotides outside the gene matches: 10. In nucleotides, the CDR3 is TGTGCCAGCAGCTTAGTACTAGCGGGAGGGCCTACGTGGGAGCAGTACTTC. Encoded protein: CASSLVLAGGPTWEQYF.

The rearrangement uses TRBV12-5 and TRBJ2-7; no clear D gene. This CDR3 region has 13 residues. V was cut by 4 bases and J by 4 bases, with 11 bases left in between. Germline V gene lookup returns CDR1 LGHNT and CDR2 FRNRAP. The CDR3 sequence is CASGYDGGYEQYF. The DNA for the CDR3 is TGTGCTAGTGGTTACGATGGTGGGTACGAGCAGTACTTC. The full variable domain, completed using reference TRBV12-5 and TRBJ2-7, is DARVTQTPRHKVTEMGQEVTMRCQPILGHNTVFWYRQTMMQGLELLAYFRNRAPLDDSGMPKDRFSAEMPDATLATLKIQPSEPRDSAVYFCASGYDGGYEQYFGPGTRLTVT.

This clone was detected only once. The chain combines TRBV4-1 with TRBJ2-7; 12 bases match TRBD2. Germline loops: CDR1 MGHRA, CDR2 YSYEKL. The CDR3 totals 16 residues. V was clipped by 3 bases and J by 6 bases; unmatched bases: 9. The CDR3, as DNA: TGCGCCAGCAGCCATTTACTAGCGGGAGGTTCTATCGAGCAGTACTTC. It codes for CASSHLLAGGSIEQYF.

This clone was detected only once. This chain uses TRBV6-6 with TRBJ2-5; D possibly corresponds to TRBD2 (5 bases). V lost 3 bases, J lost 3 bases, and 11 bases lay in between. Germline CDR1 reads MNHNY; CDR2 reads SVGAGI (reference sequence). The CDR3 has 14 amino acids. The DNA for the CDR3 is TGTGCCAGCAGTTATTCCACTAGGAAAGAGACCCAGTACTTC. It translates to CASSYSTRKETQYF.

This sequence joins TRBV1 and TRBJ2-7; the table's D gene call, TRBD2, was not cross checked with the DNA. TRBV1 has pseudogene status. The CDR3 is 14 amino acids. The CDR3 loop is CTSSQLNRDYEQYF. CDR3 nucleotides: TGCACCAGCAGCCAACTTAACCGGGACTACGAGCAGTACTTC.

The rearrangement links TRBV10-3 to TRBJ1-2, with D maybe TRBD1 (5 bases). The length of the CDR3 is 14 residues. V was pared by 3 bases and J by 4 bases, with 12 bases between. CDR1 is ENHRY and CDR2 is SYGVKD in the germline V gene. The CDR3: CAISDMGGRYGYTF. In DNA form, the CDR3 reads TGTGCCATCAGTGATATGGGGGGACGCTATGGCTACACCTTC.

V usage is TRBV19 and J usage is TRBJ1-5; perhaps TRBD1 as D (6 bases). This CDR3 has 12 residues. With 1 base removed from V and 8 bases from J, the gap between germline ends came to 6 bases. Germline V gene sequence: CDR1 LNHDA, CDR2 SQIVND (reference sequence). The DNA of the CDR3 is TGTGCCAGTAGTATAGGGGACAAGCCCCAGCATTTT. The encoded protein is CASSIGDKPQHF.

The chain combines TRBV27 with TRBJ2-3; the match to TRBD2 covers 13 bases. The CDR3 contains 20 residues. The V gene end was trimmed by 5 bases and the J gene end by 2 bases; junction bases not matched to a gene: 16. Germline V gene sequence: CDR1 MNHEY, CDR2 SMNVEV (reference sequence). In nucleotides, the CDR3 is TGTGCCAGCAGTCCCTATGGACTAGCGGGAGTACCCCCTGACACAGATACGCAGTATTTT. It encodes CASSPYGLAGVPPDTDTQYF.

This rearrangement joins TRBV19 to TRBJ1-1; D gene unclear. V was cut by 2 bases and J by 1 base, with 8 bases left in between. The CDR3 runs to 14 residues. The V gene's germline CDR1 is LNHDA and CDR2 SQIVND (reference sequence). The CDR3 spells CASSIYAGNTEAFF. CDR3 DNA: TGTGCCAGTAGTATATACGCGGGGAACACTGAAGCTTTCTTT.

The CDR3: CAWSFGDTEAFF. The CDR3 coding sequence is TGTGCCTGGAGCTTCGGGGACACTGAAGCTTTCTTT. The chain couples TRBV30 to TRBJ1-1; D gene unclear. The CDR3 covers 12 residues. Between the trimmed V and J ends, which lost 3 bases and 3 bases, there was a span of 8 bases. Germline V lookup: CDR1 GTSNPN, CDR2 SVGIG (reference sequence).

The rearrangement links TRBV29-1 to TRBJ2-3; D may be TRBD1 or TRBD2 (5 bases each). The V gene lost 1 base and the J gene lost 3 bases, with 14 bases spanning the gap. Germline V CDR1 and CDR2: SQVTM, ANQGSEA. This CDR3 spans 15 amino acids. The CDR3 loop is CSVEGGRSGTDTQYF. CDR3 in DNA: TGCAGCGTTGAAGGGGGCAGGTCGGGGACAGATACGCAGTATTTT.

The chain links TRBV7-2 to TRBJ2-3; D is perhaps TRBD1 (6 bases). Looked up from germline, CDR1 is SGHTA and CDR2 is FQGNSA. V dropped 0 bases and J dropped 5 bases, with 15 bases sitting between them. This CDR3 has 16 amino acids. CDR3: CASSLASYRVGDTQYF. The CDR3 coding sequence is TGTGCCAGCAGCTTAGCGTCGTACAGGGTGGGAGATACGCAGTATTTT.